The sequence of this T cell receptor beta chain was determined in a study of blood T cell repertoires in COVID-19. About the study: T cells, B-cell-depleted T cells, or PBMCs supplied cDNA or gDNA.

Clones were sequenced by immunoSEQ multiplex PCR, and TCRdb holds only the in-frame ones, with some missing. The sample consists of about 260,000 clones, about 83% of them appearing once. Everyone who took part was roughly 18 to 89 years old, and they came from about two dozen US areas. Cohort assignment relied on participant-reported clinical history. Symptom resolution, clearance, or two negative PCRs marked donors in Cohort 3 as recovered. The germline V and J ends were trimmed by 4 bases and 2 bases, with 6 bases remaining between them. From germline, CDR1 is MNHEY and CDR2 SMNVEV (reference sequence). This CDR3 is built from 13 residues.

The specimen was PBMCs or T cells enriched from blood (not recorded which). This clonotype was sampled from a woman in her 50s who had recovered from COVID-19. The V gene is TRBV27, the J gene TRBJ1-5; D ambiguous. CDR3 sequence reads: CASSSLGNQPQHF. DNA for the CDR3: TGTGCCAGCAGTTCACTAGGCAATCAGCCCCAGCATTTT.